Following are 8 T cell receptor beta chains from one sample sequenced in a study of T cells in Graves' hyperthyroidism and ophthalmopathy. From RNA transcripts, TCR beta CDR3 regions were amplified. When the TCR CDR3 underwent first-round RT-PCR, the HTBI primer set was used. TCRdb reprocessed the multiplex PCR reads via MiXCR and lists one record per CDR3 protein. This table holds 500,000 to 600,000 distinct CDR3 sequences, nearly 20% found once. Sequenced material: blood. The receptors shown here come from a man aged 35 to 55 with Graves' ophthalmopathy.

This clonotype was counted between two and nine times. The chain joins TRBV3-1 to TRBJ2-7; TRBD2 aligns across 7 bases. Germline V gene lookup returns CDR1 LGHDT and CDR2 YNNKEL (reference sequence). The CDR3 runs to 15 residues. Losses at the gene ends were 1 base for V and 5 bases for J; bases not matched to a gene: 8. CDR3 sequence reads: CASSQVVGGRNEQYF. The CDR3 DNA sequence: TGTGCCAGCAGCCAAGTCGTGGGAGGGAGGAACGAGCAGTACTTC.

This clonotype was observed many times. This chain connects TRBV6-2 or TRBV6-3 to TRBJ2-1; 9 bases fit TRBD2. The CDR3 contains 16 residues. CDR1 is MNHEY, CDR2 SVGEGT, per germline. J gave up 4 bases and V 1 base, and 5 bases lay outside the gene matches. CDR3 in DNA: TGTGCCAGCAGTTACTTACAAAGCGGGAGGTACAATGAGCAGTTCTTC. This translates into CASSYLQSGRYNEQFF.

The V and J genes are TRBV6-1 and TRBJ2-2; 9 bases fit TRBD2. Germline loops: CDR1 MNHNS, CDR2 SASEGT. V lost 7 bases, J lost 2 bases, and 5 bases stayed unmatched. This CDR3 is 15 amino acids long. The CDR3 DNA sequence: TGTGCCAGCAAACGCCTAGCGGGAAACACCGGGGAGCTGTTTTTT. Its translation is CASKRLAGNTGELFF.

This clonotype was seen a few times. The chain links TRBV29-1 to TRBJ1-2, with a possible D match to TRBD1 (5 bases). V was pared by 5 bases and J by 1 base, with 8 bases between. From germline, CDR1 is SQVTM and CDR2 ANQGSEA. The CDR3 is 12 residues long. CDR3 coding DNA: TGCAGCGTTCTGCAGGGTAACTATGGCTACACCTTC. Its translation: CSVLQGNYGYTF.

This clonotype showed up many times. The chain joins TRBV5-1 to TRBJ1-1, with D unresolved. The CDR3 is 13 residues long. Germline CDR1 SGHRS, CDR2 YFSETQ. The V end was cut by 2 bases, the J end by 5 bases, with 10 bases between. CDR3 in amino acids: CASSLMGYTEAFF. The CDR3 DNA reads TGCGCCAGCAGCTTAATGGGATATACTGAAGCTTTCTTT. The full variable domain, its missing parts supplied by reference TRBV5-1 and TRBJ1-1, is KAGVTQTPRYLIKTRGQQVTLSCSPISGHRSVSWYQQTPGQGLQFLFEYFSETQRNKGNFPGRFSGRQFSNSRSEMNVSTLELGDSALYLCASSLMGYTEAFFGQGTRLTVV.

The rearrangement links TRBV10-3 to TRBJ2-6, with D uncertain. The CDR3 is made up of 15 amino acids. Trimming cost V 3 bases and J 1 base, with 7 bases left between them. CDR1 ENHRY and CDR2 SYGVKD come from the germline V gene. The CDR3 sequence: CAISDWESGANVLTF. Written as DNA, the CDR3 is TGTGCCATCAGTGACTGGGAATCTGGGGCCAACGTCCTGACTTTC.

This clonotype turned up a few times. The chain is built from TRBV7-6 and TRBJ2-2, with TRBD2 matching over 10 bases. Germline CDR1 and CDR2: SGHVS and FNYEAQ. The CDR3 is made up of 18 amino acids. V was clipped by 5 bases and J by 1 base; unmatched bases: 10. The DNA for the CDR3 is TGTGCCAGCAGCCCGCGCAAGGCTAGCGGGGGGAACACCGGGGAGCTGTTTTTT. Amino acid sequence: CASSPRKASGGNTGELFF.

The V call is TRBV11-2, the J call TRBJ2-2; D gene ambiguous. CDR1 is SGHAT and CDR2 is FQNNGV in the germline V gene. There are 18 residues in the CDR3. V lost 1 base to trimming and J lost 0 bases, with 15 bases between them. For the CDR3, the DNA is TGTGCCAGCAGCTTAGTGTATCAGGCAGAATCGAACACCGGGGAGCTGTTTTTT. It specifies CASSLVYQAESNTGELFF.